This TCR beta chain is from a study of post-analysis software for immune sequencing data. The study, taken as a whole, reports: Five TRBV segments, TRBV5-6, TRBV5-1 and TRBV20-1 among them, were found more frequent in patients than controls.

The table lists this clonotype with a few counts. Its antigen is undetermined. Carried by the TCR beta cDNA libraries were unique molecular identifiers. TCRdb fed the PCR reads into MiXCR, producing one record per CDR3 protein. The sample has 650,000 to 900,000 distinct CDR3 sequences, about 45% seen once. The CDR3 contains 16 residues. Per germline, CDR1 SGHTA and CDR2 FQGNSA. Trimming shortened V by 4 bases and J by 0 bases, and 13 bases separated the two germline ends. The V gene is TRBV7-2, the J gene TRBJ2-1; the D call may be TRBD1 or TRBD2 (7 bases each). What was sequenced was blood. The receptor was isolated from a girl aged 5-17 years with multiple sclerosis. This CDR3 reads CASSSKRDSSYNEQFF. As DNA, the CDR3 is TGTGCCAGCAGCTCTAAGCGGGACAGCTCCTACAATGAGCAGTTCTTC.